Presented here are 6 T cell receptor beta chains from one specimen sequenced in a study of shared clonotypes between healthy human individuals. TCRdb keeps only in-frame clones here, not all; method: immunoSEQ multiplex PCR. The table records approximately 2.5 million clones, roughly 93% of them present only once. The sequenced sample consisted of naive CD4+ T cells from PBMCs. The sample's subset: CD45RA+ positively selected. The origin of the receptors is a man younger than 35 in good health. Some clones in this sample may be carry-over from other donors' samples.

The rearrangement joins TRBV5-1 to TRBJ1-1, with D tentatively TRBD1 (6 bases). The CDR3 covers 15 residues. V was trimmed by 4 bases and J by 7 bases, leaving 20 bases between them. Looked up from germline, CDR1 is SGHRS and CDR2 is YFSETQ. CDR3 in DNA: TGCGCCAGCAGCACCTCGACAGGCAGTTCGAATGAAGCTTTCTTT. Translation gives CASSTSTGSSNEAFF.

This clone was seen a handful of times. The CDR3 reads CASSLLGEKLFF. CDR3 nucleotide sequence: TGTGCCAGCAGCCTACTTGGTGAAAAACTGTTTTTT. The V call is TRBV6-6, the J call TRBJ1-4; D call uncertain. V was shortened by 6 bases and J by 7 bases, with 9 bases between the two germline ends. Germline V CDR1 and CDR2: MNHNY, SVGAGI (reference sequence). The CDR3 covers 12 residues.

V and J are TRBV7-6 and TRBJ2-5, with D possibly TRBD2 on 5 matching bases. Trimming left V 6 bases short and J 1 base short, with 12 bases between. The CDR3 extends over 14 amino acids. Germline values: CDR1 SGHVS, CDR2 FNYEAQ. This CDR3 is CASSMTGSQETQYF. The DNA for the CDR3 is TGTGCCAGCAGTATGACGGGGTCCCAAGAGACCCAGTACTTC.

This chain connects TRBV27 to TRBJ2-3; 11 positions match TRBD1. Germline-derived CDR1 and CDR2 are MNHEY and SMNVEV (reference sequence). The CDR3 contains 14 residues. The junction had 6 bases not matched to a gene; V was cut back by 10 bases and J by 3 bases. The CDR3 nucleotides are TGTGCCACCTCGGACAGGGGGCGGACAGATACGCAGTATTTT. Translated, it gives CATSDRGRTDTQYF.

This clone showed up just once. The V and J genes are TRBV4-1 and TRBJ2-1, with D possibly being TRBD2 (7 bases). CDR1 and CDR2 from the germline V gene are MGHRA and YSYEKL. The V end lost 0 bases, the J end lost 15 bases, and 18 bases lay between the germline ends. The CDR3 sequence is 14 residues long. The CDR3 DNA reads as TGCGCCAGCAGCCAAGATCTTCGGGGGGCAGCCCTGTTCTTC. Amino acids: CASSQDLRGAALFF.

Notes on this clone: Within the sample, other DNA sequences also encode this same CDR3. The genes are TRBV18 and TRBJ1-2, with 10 bases that match TRBD1. The CDR3 sequence is 14 residues long. The germline CDR1 and CDR2 sequences are KGHSH and LQKENI. Trimming removed 3 bases from V and 3 bases from J; junction bases left unmatched: 1. DNA for the CDR3: TGTGCCAGCTCACCGGGGACAGGGGACTATGGCTACACCTTC. The encoded protein is CASSPGTGDYGYTF.